This record covers a single T cell receptor (beta chain). Ages ranged from about 18 to 89 years, with residence in some 25 US areas. Clinical history as reported by participants underpinned cohort assignment. Two negative PCRs, clearance, or symptom resolution had been documented for recovered Cohort 3 donors. The repertoire was sequenced with immunoSEQ multiplex PCR; TCRdb's copy has only in-frame clones and lacks some. The repertoire consists of around 330,000 clones, with about nine tenths occurring once and the leading ten covering 5.2%. The germline V gene encodes CDR1 MNHEY and CDR2 SVGAGI. This CDR3 spans 15 amino acids. The ends were cut back, 11 bases at V and 0 bases at J, with 14 bases in the middle. The sample belongs to a study of blood T cell repertoires in COVID-19. Study background: Sources were T cells, B-cell-depleted T cells, or PBMCs; the material itself was cDNA or gDNA.

This chain links TRBV6-5 with TRBJ2-6, with D possibly TRBD1 on 5 matching bases. The receptor's source is a man in his sixties who had recovered from COVID-19. The sequencing sample was made of PBMCs or T cells enriched from blood (not recorded which). The CDR3 is CAARGHFSGANVLTF. DNA for the CDR3: TGTGCCGCCAGAGGACACTTCTCTGGGGCCAACGTCCTGACTTTC.